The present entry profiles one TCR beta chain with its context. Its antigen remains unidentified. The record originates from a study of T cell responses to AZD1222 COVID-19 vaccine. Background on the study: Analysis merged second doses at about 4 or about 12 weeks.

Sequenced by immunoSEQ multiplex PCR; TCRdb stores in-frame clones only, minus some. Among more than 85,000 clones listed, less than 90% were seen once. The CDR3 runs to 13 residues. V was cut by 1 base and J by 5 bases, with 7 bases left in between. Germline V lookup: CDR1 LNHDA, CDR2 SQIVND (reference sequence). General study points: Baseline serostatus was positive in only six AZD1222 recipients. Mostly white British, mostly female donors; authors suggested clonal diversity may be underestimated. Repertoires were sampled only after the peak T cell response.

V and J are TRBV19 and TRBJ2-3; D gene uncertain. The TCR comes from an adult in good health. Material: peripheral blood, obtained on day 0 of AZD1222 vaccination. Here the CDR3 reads CASSIGLQDTQYF. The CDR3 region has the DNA TGTGCCAGTAGTATAGGATTACAAGATACGCAGTATTTT.